This TCR beta chain was profiled in a study of T cells in Graves' hyperthyroidism and ophthalmopathy. Study results and caveats: Researchers report that a 13 V-J model separated ophthalmopathy from stable hyperthyroidism. Ophthalmopathy onset followed model prediction by a median approximately 6.2 months.

This CDR3 has 17 residues. J lost 10 bases, V lost 0 bases, and 9 bases had no gene match. In germline, CDR1 is LNHNV, CDR2 YYDKDF (reference sequence). A patient was excluded if there was uncontrolled infection, other autoimmune disease, pregnancy or lactation. Diagnosing involved the use of clinical symptoms, serum thyroxine and TRAb, thyroid ultrasound and orbital computed tomography. TCR beta CDR3 regions were amplified from RNA. The TCR CDR3 first-round RT-PCR relied on the HTBI primer set. MiXCR was run by TCRdb on the multiplex PCR reads, yielding one entry per CDR3 protein. The top ten clones hold 15% to 20% of a sample with roughly 570,000 distinct CDR3 sequences, around 46% of them seen once. As to this clonotype: The antigen is unknown.

The source is an adult woman with Graves' disease, either hyperthyroidism or ophthalmopathy (not recorded which). V usage is TRBV15 and J usage is TRBJ1-6; 10 bases agree with TRBD1. Sequenced sample: peripheral blood or thyroid tissue (not recorded which). Here the CDR3 reads CATSRDQAGTGVSPLHF. CDR3 nucleotides: TGTGCCACCAGCAGAGATCAAGCCGGGACAGGGGTCTCACCCCTCCACTTT.